The following is a T cell receptor (beta chain) sequence with its context. This specimen belongs to a study of blood T cell repertoires in COVID-19. As for the study in general: Samples of COVID-19 (acute and convalescent) were obtained from the United States, Italy and Spain.

Profiling relied on immunoSEQ multiplex PCR, and the TCRdb table lists in-frame clones only, not all of them. The sample yields more than 250,000 clones, over 75% seen once. Per germline, CDR1 MDHEN and CDR2 SYDVKM. The CDR3 runs to 13 residues. Germline trimming cut 8 bases from V and 6 bases from J; bases unmatched to any gene: 8. The rearrangement uses TRBV28 and TRBJ2-7, with 9 bases identical to TRBD2. This TCR derives from a human donor in a cohort sampled during active COVID-19. The sample taken for sequencing was peripheral blood. CDR3 sequence (DNA): TGTGCCAGCCAGCGGGGGGCAATAGCCGAGCAGTACTTC. Its protein product is CASQRGAIAEQYF.